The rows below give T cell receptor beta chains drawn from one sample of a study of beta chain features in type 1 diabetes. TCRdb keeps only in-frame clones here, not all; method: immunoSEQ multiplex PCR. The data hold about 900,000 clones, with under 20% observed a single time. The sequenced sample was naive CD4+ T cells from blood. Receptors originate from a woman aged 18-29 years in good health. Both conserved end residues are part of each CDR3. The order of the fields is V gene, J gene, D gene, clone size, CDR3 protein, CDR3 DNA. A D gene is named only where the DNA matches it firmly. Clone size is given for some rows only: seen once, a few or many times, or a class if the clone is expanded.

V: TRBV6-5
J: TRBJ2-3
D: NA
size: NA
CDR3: CASSTHRSTQYF
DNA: TGTGCCAGCAGTACCCACCGGAGTACGCAGTATTTT

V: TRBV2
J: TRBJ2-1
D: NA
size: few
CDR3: CASTRYSDSDEQFF
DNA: TGTGCCAGCACCCGTTACTCAGACAGCGATGAGCAGTTCTTC

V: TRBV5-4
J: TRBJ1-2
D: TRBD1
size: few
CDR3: CASSPGQRNYGYTF
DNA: TGTGCCAGCAGTCCGGGACAGAGAAACTATGGCTACACCTTC

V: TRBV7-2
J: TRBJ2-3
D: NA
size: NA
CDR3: CASSLVWRSSDTQYF
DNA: TGTGCCAGCAGCTTAGTATGGCGGAGCTCAGATACGCAGTATTTT

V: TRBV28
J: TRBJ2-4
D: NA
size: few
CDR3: CASSLFTVASDIQYF
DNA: TGTGCCAGCAGTTTATTCACTGTCGCGTCGGACATTCAGTACTTC

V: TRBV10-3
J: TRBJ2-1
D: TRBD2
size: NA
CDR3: CAISLAGDSYNEQFF
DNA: TGTGCCATCAGTTTAGCGGGAGACTCCTACAATGAGCAGTTCTTC

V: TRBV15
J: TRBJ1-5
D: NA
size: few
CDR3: CATSRGGPQSTRPQHF
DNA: TGTGCCACCAGCAGAGGAGGACCCCAAAGTACTCGGCCCCAGCATTTT

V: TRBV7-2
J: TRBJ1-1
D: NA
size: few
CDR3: CASSFRGWAFF
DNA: TGTGCCAGCAGCTTCAGGGGTTGGGCTTTCTTT

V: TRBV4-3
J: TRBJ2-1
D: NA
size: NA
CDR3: CASSQDPLGVLYNEQFF
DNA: TGCGCCAGCAGCCAAGATCCGTTGGGGGTACTATACAATGAGCAGTTCTTC

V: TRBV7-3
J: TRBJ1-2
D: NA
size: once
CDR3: CASSPDSYGYTF
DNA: TGTGCCAGCAGCCCGGACAGTTATGGCTACACCTTC

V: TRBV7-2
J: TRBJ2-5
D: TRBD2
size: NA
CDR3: CASSLLSGAEETQYF
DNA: TGTGCCAGCAGCTTACTAAGCGGGGCCGAAGAGACCCAGTACTTC

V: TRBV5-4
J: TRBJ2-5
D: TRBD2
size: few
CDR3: CASSLASSGRAGETQYF
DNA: TGTGCCAGCAGCTTGGCCTCTAGCGGGAGGGCCGGAGAGACCCAGTACTTC

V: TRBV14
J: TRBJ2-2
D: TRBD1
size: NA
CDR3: CASSQAGTGATGELFF
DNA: TGTGCCAGCAGCCAAGCCGGGACAGGTGCTACCGGGGAGCTGTTTTTT

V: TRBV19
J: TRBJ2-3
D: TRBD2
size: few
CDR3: CASSPGLAAPDTQYF
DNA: TGTGCCAGTTCGCCCGGGCTAGCGGCCCCAGATACGCAGTATTTT